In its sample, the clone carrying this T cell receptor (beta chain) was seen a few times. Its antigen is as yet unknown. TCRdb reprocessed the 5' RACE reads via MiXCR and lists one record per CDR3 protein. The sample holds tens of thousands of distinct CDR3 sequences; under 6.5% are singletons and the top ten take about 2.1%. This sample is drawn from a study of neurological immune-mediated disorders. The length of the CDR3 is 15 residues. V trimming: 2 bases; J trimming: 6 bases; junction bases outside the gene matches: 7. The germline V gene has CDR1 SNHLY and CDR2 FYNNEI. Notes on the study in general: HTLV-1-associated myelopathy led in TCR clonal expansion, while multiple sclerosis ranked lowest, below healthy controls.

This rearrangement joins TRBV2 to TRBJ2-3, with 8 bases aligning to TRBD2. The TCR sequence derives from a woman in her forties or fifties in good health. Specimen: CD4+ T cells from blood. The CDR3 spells CASSEKQRGWDTQYF. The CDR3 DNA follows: TGTGCCAGCAGTGAAAAACAGCGGGGGTGGGATACGCAGTATTTT.